This T cell receptor beta chain was retrieved from a study of STAT5B mutations in CD4+ large granular lymphocyte leukemia. Clones were sequenced by immunoSEQ multiplex PCR, and TCRdb holds only the in-frame ones, with some missing. The sample yields some 41,000 clones, roughly 76% seen once. Germline V CDR1 and CDR2: DFQATT, SNEGSKA (reference sequence). The V segment lost 5 bases and the J segment 8 bases; nucleotides outside the gene matches: 2. CDR3 size: 11 residues. The chain uses TRBV20-1 and TRBJ1-2, with 10 bases aligning to TRBD1. This clonotype was sampled from a human donor in good health. Sequencing was performed on CD4+ T cells from blood buffy coats. The CDR3 sequence: CSARTGGGYTF. The CDR3 nucleotides are TGCAGTGCTCGGACAGGGGGAGGCTACACCTTC.